Presented here are 28 T cell receptor beta chains from one specimen sequenced in a study of cytomegalovirus exposure and HLA in healthy donors. The PCR ran on 60 Vbeta and 13 Jbeta primers. The data were produced by immunoSEQ multiplex PCR, yet TCRdb's version contains in-frame clones alone and is incomplete. Its listing shows approximately 100,000 clones. Sequencing was done on a sample of PBMCs. These receptors were taken from a man aged 50-60 years in good health and CMV-seropositive.

The chain couples TRBV2 to TRBJ1-2, with a weak D call TRBD1 (6 bases). Germline loops: CDR1 SNHLY, CDR2 FYNNEI. CDR3 length: 14 residues. V lost 6 bases to trimming and J lost 7 bases, with 18 bases between them. Here the CDR3 DNA reads TGTGCCAGCAGCGCAACAGGGCCCATTTTTGGCTACACCTTC. It specifies CASSATGPIFGYTF. Using reference TRBV2 and TRBJ1-2 for the parts outside the CDR3, the full variable domain is EPEVTQTPSHQVTQMGQEVILRCVPISNHLYFYWYRQILGQKVEFLVSFYNNEISEKSEIFDDQFSVERPDGSNFTLKIRSTKLEDSAMYFCASSATGPIFGYTFGSGTRLTVV.

This sequence joins TRBV6-5 and TRBJ1-6; D is perhaps TRBD1 (5 bases). The germline gives CDR1 MNHEY, CDR2 SVGAGI. Trimming stripped 5 bases from V and 9 bases from J, with 11 bases between. This CDR3 has 13 residues. The CDR3 nucleotides are TGTGCCAGCAGTCGACAGAGTTCTTCACCCCTCCACTTT. Its translation is CASSRQSSSPLHF.

The CDR3 region is CASSLESGSSYEQYV. The CDR3 DNA follows: TGTGCCAGCAGCTTAGAGTCCGGGAGCTCCTACGAGCAGTACGTC. The chain has TRBV7-8 and TRBJ2-7; possible D gene TRBD2, 6 bases. This CDR3 is built from 15 residues. Germline V lookup: CDR1 SGHVS, CDR2 FQNEAQ. V dropped 1 base and J dropped 0 bases, with 10 bases sitting between them.

J is TRBJ1-3 and V is TRBV27; perhaps TRBD1 as D (6 bases). The CDR3 consists of 16 residues. Per the germline V gene, CDR1 is MNHEY and CDR2 is SMNVEV (reference sequence). Trimming cost V 5 bases and J 4 bases, with 18 bases left between them. CDR3 coding DNA: TGTGCCAGCAGTGCCTATCAGGGGTCGGGAGGAAACACCATATATTTT. It specifies CASSAYQGSGGNTIYF.

This chain uses TRBV5-4 with TRBJ2-3; the D gene is possibly TRBD1 (5 bases). V gave up 2 bases and J gave up 4 bases, with 8 bases separating them. Germline lookup yields CDR1 SGHNT and CDR2 YYREEE (reference sequence). The CDR3 sequence is 13 residues long. The CDR3 bases are TGTGCCAGCAGCTTAAGGGGCGCAGATACGCAGTATTTT. Protein sequence: CASSLRGADTQYF.

V usage is TRBV7-9 and J usage is TRBJ2-5; D gene ambiguous. This CDR3 is 13 amino acids long. V was clipped by 3 bases and J by 5 bases, with 10 bases between them. Germline-derived CDR1 and CDR2 are SEHNR and FQNEAQ (reference sequence). Here the CDR3 reads CASSLKLRETQYF. In DNA, the CDR3 is TGTGCCAGCAGCTTGAAGTTGCGCGAGACCCAGTACTTC.

V gene TRBV5-1 combines with J gene TRBJ2-7; possibly TRBD1 for D (8 bases). CDR1 is SGHRS and CDR2 is YFSETQ in the germline V gene. CDR3 length: 16 amino acids. Trimming removed 0 bases from V and 4 bases from J, with 17 bases in between. The CDR3 protein is CASSLAGQGGGYEQYF. In DNA, the CDR3 is TGCGCCAGCAGCTTGGCCGGACAGGGAGGGGGGTACGAGCAGTACTTC.

The chain employs TRBV5-8 and TRBJ1-5; no definite D call. The CDR3 is 14 residues long. V was clipped by 0 bases and J by 4 bases, with 8 bases between them. Germline-derived CDR1 and CDR2 are SGHTS and YDEGEE. CDR3 sequence (DNA): TGTGCCAGCAGCTTGGAAGGCGGGAATCAGCCCCAGCATTTT. It is translated as CASSLEGGNQPQHF.

CDR3 region: CASSFDTSLNTGELFF. The CDR3 nucleotides are TGTGCCAGCAGCTTCGACACTAGCCTGAACACCGGGGAGCTGTTTTTT. This chain connects TRBV5-4 to TRBJ2-2; tentative D call: TRBD2 (6 bases). Trimming left V 2 bases short and J 1 base short, with 12 bases between. CDR1 is SGHNT and CDR2 is YYREEE in the germline V gene (reference sequence). The length of the CDR3 is 16 residues. Together with reference TRBV5-4 and TRBJ2-2, the CDR3 gives the full variable domain: ETGVTQSPTHLIKTRGQQVTLRCSSQSGHNTVSWYQQALGQGPQFIFQYYREEENGRGNFPPRFSGLQFPNYSSELNVNALELDDSALYLCASSFDTSLNTGELFFGEGSRLTVL.

The chain has TRBV5-1 and TRBJ2-3; 9 nucleotides line up with TRBD2. CDR1 is SGHRS, CDR2 YFSETQ, per germline. The ends lost 3 bases at V and 4 bases at J; junction bases unmatched: 9. The CDR3 runs 16 residues. The CDR3 nucleotides read TGCGCCAGCAGCTCTATAGCGGGAGTGAGGGCAGATACGCAGTATTTT. Translated: CASSSIAGVRADTQYF.

CDR3 amino acids: CTSSQESGTVPYEQYF. CDR3 nucleotides: TGCACCAGCAGCCAAGAGAGCGGGACCGTCCCCTACGAGCAGTACTTC. J is TRBJ2-7 and V is TRBV1; the D call TRBD2 from the table was never checked on the DNA. TRBV1 is described as a pseudogene. The CDR3 runs 16 residues.

The V and J genes are TRBV28 and TRBJ2-7; TRBD2 aligns across 7 bases. Trimming cost V 7 bases and J 11 bases; bases outside gene matches: 8. Germline CDR1 is MDHEN and CDR2 is SYDVKM. The CDR3 sequence is 11 residues long. The CDR3 loop reads CASNKRTSKYF. CDR3 coding DNA: TGTGCCAGCAACAAGAGGACTAGTAAGTACTTC.

The V gene is TRBV6-5, the J gene TRBJ2-1; TRBD2 matches at 13 bases. This CDR3 is built from 16 residues. Per germline, CDR1 MNHEY and CDR2 SVGAGI. V lost 2 bases and J lost 2; bases outside the gene matches: 0. CDR3 protein: CASSYGTSGTYNEQFF. CDR3 bases: TGTGCCAGCAGTTACGGGACTAGCGGGACCTACAATGAGCAGTTCTTC.

V is TRBV6-5 and J is TRBJ2-7; D is perhaps TRBD1 (6 bases). The CDR3 runs to 16 residues. Between the trimmed V and J ends, which lost 2 bases and 0 bases, there was a span of 14 bases. Germline lookup yields CDR1 MNHEY and CDR2 SVGAGI. The CDR3 DNA sequence: TGTGCCAGCAGTTACGGGGGCTTTGCTAGCTCCTACGAGCAGTACTTC. Protein: CASSYGGFASSYEQYF.

V is TRBV13 and J is TRBJ1-5, with a possible D match to TRBD1 (6 bases). CDR1 and CDR2 (germline): PRHDT, FYEKMQ (reference sequence). Trimming took off 5 bases at V and 3 bases at J, with 11 bases between the two ends. This CDR3 spans 14 amino acids. CDR3 amino acids: CASSLRTDNQPQHF. The DNA for the CDR3 is TGTGCCAGCAGCCTAAGGACAGACAATCAGCCCCAGCATTTT.

This chain links TRBV13 with TRBJ1-1; unclear D gene. Germline V gene sequence: CDR1 PRHDT, CDR2 FYEKMQ (reference sequence). The CDR3 is 15 residues long. V lost 0 bases and J 5 bases, leaving 13 bases between the germline ends. The CDR3 region is CASSLGPGGMTEAFF. For the CDR3, the DNA is TGTGCCAGCAGCTTAGGGCCGGGAGGGATGACTGAAGCTTTCTTT.

The CDR3, as DNA: TGTGCCTGGAGTTATCGAGACAGGGGCACTTACGAGCAGTACTTC. Its translation is CAWSYRDRGTYEQYF. The chain has TRBV30 and TRBJ2-7; 8 bases fit TRBD1. Germline V gene sequence: CDR1 GTSNPN, CDR2 SVGIG (reference sequence). J was trimmed by 4 bases and V by 2 bases; bases with no gene match: 10. The CDR3 contains 15 residues.

J is TRBJ1-1 and V is TRBV2; D possibly corresponds to TRBD1 (5 bases). The germline V gene encodes CDR1 SNHLY and CDR2 FYNNEI. Trimming left V 6 bases short and J 3 bases short, with 11 bases between. This CDR3 spans 13 amino acids. The DNA for the CDR3 is TGTGCCAGCAGGGAGGGGAGGCACACTGAAGCTTTCTTT. It specifies CASREGRHTEAFF.

J is TRBJ2-7 and V is TRBV6-5; D is perhaps TRBD2 (6 bases). The ends were cut back, 8 bases at V and 2 bases at J, with 16 bases in the middle. The germline gives CDR1 MNHEY, CDR2 SVGAGI. The CDR3 runs to 14 residues. CDR3 coding DNA: TGTGCCAGCCCTCGGGACTCCGTTGCCTACGAGCAGTACTTC. Its protein product is CASPRDSVAYEQYF.

This chain links TRBV11-3 with TRBJ2-2; 7 bases are a match to TRBD1. The CDR3 covers 15 residues. The V segment lost 5 bases and the J segment 4 bases; nucleotides outside the gene matches: 7. The germline V gene encodes CDR1 SGHNT and CDR2 YENEEA. CDR3 protein: CASSQQGKRTGELFF. In DNA form, the CDR3 reads TGTGCCAGCAGCCAACAGGGGAAACGCACCGGGGAGCTGTTTTTT.

This sequence joins TRBV18 and TRBJ2-2, with 12 positions matching TRBD2. V lost 5 bases, J lost 4 bases, and 11 bases stayed unmatched. This CDR3 spans 18 amino acids. Germline V gene lookup returns CDR1 KGHSH and CDR2 LQKENI. CDR3 residues: CASSSGLAGGPLTGELFF. CDR3 DNA sequence: TGTGCCAGCTCATCCGGGCTAGCGGGAGGGCCACTCACCGGGGAGCTGTTTTTT.

J is TRBJ1-1 and V is TRBV25-1; no clear D gene. The CDR3 is made up of 12 amino acids. Germline lookup yields CDR1 MGHDK and CDR2 SYGVNS. With 7 bases removed from V and 7 bases from J, the gap between germline ends came to 13 bases. The CDR3: CASIGQADEAFF. The CDR3 DNA reads as TGTGCCAGCATTGGGCAGGCAGATGAAGCTTTCTTT. Filled out from reference TRBV25-1 and TRBJ1-1, the complete variable domain reads EADIYQTPRYLVIGTGKKITLECSQTMGHDKMYWYQQDPGMELHLIHYSYGVNSTEKGDLSSESTVSRIRTEHFPLTLESARPSHTSQYLCASIGQADEAFFGQGTRLTVV.

The rearrangement links TRBV15 to TRBJ2-1, with D possibly being TRBD1 (5 bases). In germline, CDR1 is LNHNV, CDR2 YYDKDF (reference sequence). CDR3 length equals 12 residues. V was trimmed by 0 bases and J by 12 bases, leaving 9 bases between them. CDR3 protein: CATSRDDSGQFF. CDR3 nucleotide sequence: TGTGCCACCAGCAGAGATGACAGTGGGCAGTTCTTC. The full variable domain, rest sourced from reference TRBV15 and TRBJ2-1, is DAMVIQNPRYQVTQFGKPVTLSCSQTLNHNVMYWYQQKSSQAPKLLFHYYDKDFNNEADTPDNFQSRRPNTSFCFLDIRSPGLGDTAMYLCATSRDDSGQFFGPGTRLTVL.

The chain combines TRBV19 with TRBJ2-1; 7 nucleotides agree with TRBD2. The V and J ends lost 2 bases and 0 bases, in that order; junction bases with no gene match: 1. Looked up from germline, CDR1 is LNHDA and CDR2 is SQIVND (reference sequence). The CDR3 has 15 amino acids. The CDR3 nucleotides read TGTGCCAGTAGTATACTAGCGGTCTCCTACAATGAGCAGTTCTTC. This encodes CASSILAVSYNEQFF.

This chain joins TRBV6-5 and TRBJ2-7; no definite D call. The CDR3 loop spans 12 amino acids. Looked up from germline, CDR1 is MNHEY and CDR2 is SVGAGI. V shed 5 bases and J shed 6 bases, with 11 bases lying between them. CDR3 nucleotides: TGTGCCAGCAGTCCCCGGTGGGCCGAGCAGTACTTC. This gives the protein CASSPRWAEQYF.

The chain employs TRBV28 and TRBJ1-5; 9 bases line up with TRBD1. The V segment lost 5 bases and the J segment 6 bases; nucleotides outside the gene matches: 14. CDR3 length: 17 residues. Germline assignment: CDR1 MDHEN and CDR2 SYDVKM. CDR3 bases: TGTGCCAGCAGTATCAATACTGGACAGGGGTGGTTTCAGCCCCAGCATTTT. Translation gives CASSINTGQGWFQPQHF.

This chain connects TRBV29-1 to TRBJ2-1, with a tentative D call TRBD2 (6 bases). The ends were cut back, 6 bases at V and 3 bases at J, with 18 bases in the middle. The CDR3 consists of 15 residues. CDR1 is SQVTM, CDR2 ANQGSEA, per germline. The CDR3 reads CSVAGRAGGYNEQFF. The DNA for the CDR3 is TGCAGCGTCGCGGGTAGGGCCGGGGGCTACAATGAGCAGTTCTTC.

As concerns this clone: The identical CDR3 is also encoded by other nucleotide sequences in the sample. V gene TRBV4-1 combines with J gene TRBJ2-5, with 9 bases identical to TRBD2. The CDR3 runs 15 residues. The V gene's germline CDR1 is MGHRA and CDR2 YSYEKL. The V and J ends lost 4 bases and 4 bases, in that order; junction bases with no gene match: 7. In DNA form, the CDR3 reads TGCGCCAGCAGCCCAGCACCGACTAGCGGAGAGACCCAGTACTTC. Translated: CASSPAPTSGETQYF.